Described below is a single T cell receptor (beta chain) sequence and its context. Its antigen is still unknown. Via MiXCR, TCRdb re-called the reads, giving one row per CDR3 protein. The sample lists hundreds of thousands of distinct CDR3 sequences; roughly 31% were seen once. This sample was taken from a study of T cell repertoires in cytomegalovirus infection. Across the whole study: TCR beta signatures that were public indicated CMV infection and matching HLA type.

CDR1 SGHTA and CDR2 FQGTGA come from the germline V gene. This CDR3 has 15 amino acids. V dropped 5 bases and J dropped 3; count of bases not matched to a gene: 6. Study-level findings and limits: Across the ex vivo response, the dominant clonotypes were HLA-C-restricted CMV-specific TCR beta clonotypes. Pooled public TCR beta family frequency picked out CMV carriers with the relevant HLA.

The chain employs TRBV7-3 and TRBJ2-3; TRBD1 aligns across 9 bases. This clonotype originated in a human donor in good health (CMV status not recorded). Some clones in this sample may be carry-over from other donors' samples. The sample consisted of cultured CD8+ T cells from PBMCs, taken from culture after CMV antigen stimulation. CDR3 sequence (DNA): TGTGCCAGCAGCAAGACAGGGGGGGGGACAGATACGCAGTATTTT. This translates into CASSKTGGGTDTQYF. Drawing the rest from reference TRBV7-3 and TRBJ2-3, the complete variable domain is GAGVSQTPSNKVTEKGKYVELRCDPISGHTALYWYRQSLGQGPEFLIYFQGTGAADDSGLPNDRFFAVRPEGSVSTLKIQRTERGDSAVYLCASSKTGGGTDTQYFGPGTRLTVL.